These T cell receptor beta chains were read from a single sample in a study of regulatory T cells in long-lasting Graves disease. MiXCR, applied by TCRdb to the multiplex PCR reads, yields one record per CDR3 protein. The sample yields around 250,000 distinct CDR3 sequences, about 17% seen once. These same records also appear under a second study, on T cells in Graves' hyperthyroidism and ophthalmopathy.

Specimen: peripheral blood mononuclear cells (PBMCs), collected at new diagnosis, from a patient treated with antithyroid drugs. The receptor source for this set is a woman between 25 and 40 years old with Graves disease. Each CDR3 is given with its conserved first and last residue. The D gene is left open where the match is weak. Rows may omit the clone size; those that give it use once, few, many or a size class.

TRBV6-1	many	.	15	TRBJ1-1	CASRSPVGANTEAFF	TGTGCCAGCAGGTCCCCCGTAGGGGCGAACACTGAAGCTTTCTTT
TRBV20-1	.	TRBD2	14	TRBJ2-5	CSARVLAAQETQYF	TGCAGTGCTAGGGTGCTAGCGGCACAAGAGACCCAGTACTTC
TRBV7-9	many	.	14	TRBJ1-1	CASSFDTAASKAFF	TGTGCCAGCAGCTTCGACACTGCGGCAAGTAAAGCTTTCTTT
TRBV12-3/TRBV12-4	many	.	16	TRBJ1-5	CASRVTDGPSNQPQHF	TGTGCCAGCAGGGTTACGGACGGGCCAAGCAATCAGCCCCAGCATTTT
TRBV18	many	.	11	TRBJ2-2	CASSPVGELFF	TGTGCCAGCTCACCGGTCGGGGAGCTGTTTTTT
TRBV20-1	.	.	14	TRBJ1-5	CSAAQGLGNQPQHF	TGCAGTGCTGCACAGGGTCTGGGCAATCAGCCCCAGCATTTT
TRBV5-6	many	.	14	TRBJ2-5	CASSLGAGQETQYF	TGTGCCAGCAGCTTGGGCGCAGGACAAGAGACCCAGTACTTC
TRBV6-5	few	TRBD1	15	TRBJ1-4	CASSYFTGAGGVLFF	TGTGCCAGCAGTTACTTCACAGGGGCGGGCGGAGTTCTGTTTTTT
TRBV20-1	many	.	14	TRBJ1-3	CSAAPGKAGNTIYF	TGCAGTGCCGCACCCGGGAAGGCTGGAAACACCATATATTTT
TRBV6-1	.	TRBD2	16	TRBJ2-1	CASSAATSGGADEQFF	TGTGCCAGCAGTGCCGCTACTAGCGGGGGGGCCGATGAGCAGTTCTTC
TRBV9	many	.	15	TRBJ1-2	CASSVGGTGNYGYTF	TGTGCCAGCAGCGTAGGAGGAACGGGGAACTATGGCTACACCTTC
TRBV19	many	TRBD1	16	TRBJ2-5	CASSIDYAGGLETQYF	TGTGCCAGTAGTATAGATTACGCAGGGGGCTTGGAGACCCAGTACTTC
TRBV2	once	TRBD1	14	TRBJ1-4	CASSDQGGGEKLFF	TGTGCCAGCAGTGATCAAGGGGGCGGTGAAAAACTGTTTTTT
TRBV20-1	many	.	13	TRBJ1-1	CSVVRGPSGEAFF	TGCAGTGTCGTCCGCGGCCCGTCTGGGGAGGCTTTCTTT
TRBV7-9	many	.	18	TRBJ1-1	CASTSGGWRPKLNTEAFF	TGTGCCAGCACCTCCGGGGGGTGGAGGCCAAAACTGAACACTGAAGCTTTCTTT
TRBV12-3/TRBV12-4	many	TRBD1	16	TRBJ1-2	CASSQLGTGSSYGYTF	TGTGCCAGCAGCCAGCTAGGGACAGGGTCGAGCTATGGCTACACCTTC
TRBV4-1	many	TRBD1	18	TRBJ1-2	CASSQGTLTGQGIDGYTF	TGCGCCAGCAGCCAGGGGACGTTGACGGGACAGGGGATCGATGGCTACACCTTC
TRBV7-6	many	TRBD1	15	TRBJ1-2	CASSLGQGADYGYTF	TGTGCCAGCAGCTTAGGACAGGGGGCGGACTATGGCTACACCTTC
TRBV7-9	many	.	15	TRBJ1-1	CASSPPIGVNTEAFF	TGCGCCAGCAGCCCACCGATCGGGGTGAACACTGAAGCTTTCTTT
TRBV19	.	TRBD1	15	TRBJ1-3	CASSGQGLFGNTIYF	TGTGCCAGTAGTGGACAGGGGCTCTTCGGAAACACCATATATTTT
TRBV27	many	TRBD2	13	TRBJ2-1	CASKGPGGREQFF	TGTGCCAGCAAGGGCCCGGGAGGAAGAGAGCAGTTCTTC
TRBV7-9	.	TRBD2	17	TRBJ2-1	CASSLGTLWAGGVEQFF	TGTGCCAGCAGCTTAGGGACCCTGTGGGCGGGGGGTGTCGAGCAGTTCTTC
TRBV7-9	.	TRBD2	15	TRBJ2-5	CASSFIRGGPGAQYF	TGTGCCAGCAGCTTCATACGGGGGGGTCCTGGGGCCCAGTACTTC
TRBV20-1	many	.	11	TRBJ1-4	CSASAIGKLFF	TGCAGTGCTAGCGCTATCGGGAAACTGTTTTTT
TRBV12-3/TRBV12-4	.	.	13	TRBJ2-3	CASSFALVDTQYF	TGTGCCAGCAGTTTCGCTCTCGTTGATACGCAGTATTTT
TRBV4-1	few	TRBD1	16	TRBJ1-2	CASSRPTGTGIYGYTF	TGCGCCAGCAGCCGGCCCACCGGGACAGGAATCTATGGCTACACCTTC
TRBV14	many	.	16	TRBJ1-3	CASTKGGASSGNTIYF	TGTGCCAGCACGAAGGGAGGGGCAAGCTCTGGAAACACCATATATTTT
TRBV7-3	many	TRBD1	16	TRBJ1-1	CASSPGGGQGFGEAFF	TGTGCCAGCAGCCCGGGGGGGGGACAGGGCTTTGGTGAAGCTTTCTTT